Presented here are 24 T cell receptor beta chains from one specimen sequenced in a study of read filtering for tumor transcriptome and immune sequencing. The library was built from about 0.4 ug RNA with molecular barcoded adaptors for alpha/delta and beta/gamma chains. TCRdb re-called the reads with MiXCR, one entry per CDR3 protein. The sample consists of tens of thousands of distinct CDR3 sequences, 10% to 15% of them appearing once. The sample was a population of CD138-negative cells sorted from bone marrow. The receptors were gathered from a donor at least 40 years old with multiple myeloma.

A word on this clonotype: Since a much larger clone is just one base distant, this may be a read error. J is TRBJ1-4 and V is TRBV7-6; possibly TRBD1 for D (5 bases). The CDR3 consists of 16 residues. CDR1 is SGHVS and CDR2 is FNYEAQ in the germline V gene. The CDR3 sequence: CASRGTSGSPADTRYF. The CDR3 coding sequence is TGTGCCAGCAGAGGGACTAGCGGGAGTCCCGCAGATACGCGGTATTTT.

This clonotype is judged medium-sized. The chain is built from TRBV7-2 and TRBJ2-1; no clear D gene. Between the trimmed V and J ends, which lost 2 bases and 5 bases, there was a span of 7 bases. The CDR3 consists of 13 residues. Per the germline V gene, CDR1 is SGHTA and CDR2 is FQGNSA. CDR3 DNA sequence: TGTGCCAGCAGCTTACCGTCCCACAATGAGCAGTTCTTC. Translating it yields CASSLPSHNEQFF.

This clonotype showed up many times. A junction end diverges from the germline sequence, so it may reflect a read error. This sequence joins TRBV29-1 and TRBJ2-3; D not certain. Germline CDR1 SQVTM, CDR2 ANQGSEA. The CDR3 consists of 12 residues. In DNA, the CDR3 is TGCAGCGTAGAAGACTCCACAGATACGCAGTATTTT. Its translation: CSVEDSTDTQYF.

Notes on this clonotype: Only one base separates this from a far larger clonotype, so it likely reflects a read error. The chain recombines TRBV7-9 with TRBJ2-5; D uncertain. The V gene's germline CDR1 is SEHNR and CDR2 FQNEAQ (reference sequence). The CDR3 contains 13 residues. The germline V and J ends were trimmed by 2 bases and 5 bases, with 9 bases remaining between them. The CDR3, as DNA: TGTGCCAGCAGCTTATGGTCATGGGAGACCCAGTACTTC. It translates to CASSLWSWETQYF.

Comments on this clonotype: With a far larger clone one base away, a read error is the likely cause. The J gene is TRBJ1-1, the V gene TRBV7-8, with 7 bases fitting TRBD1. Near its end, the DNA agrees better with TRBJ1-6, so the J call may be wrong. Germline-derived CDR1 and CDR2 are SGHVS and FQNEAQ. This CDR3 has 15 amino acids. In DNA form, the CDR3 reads TGTGCCAGCAGCCCAAAGGACAGGAATGGGTCACCCCTCCACTTT. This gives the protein CASSPKDRNGSPLHF.

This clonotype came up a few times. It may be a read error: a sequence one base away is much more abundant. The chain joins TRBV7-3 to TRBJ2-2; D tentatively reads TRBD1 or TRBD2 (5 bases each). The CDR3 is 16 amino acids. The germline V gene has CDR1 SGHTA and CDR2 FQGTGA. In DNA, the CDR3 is TGTGCCATCAGCTTATCCGGGACCGGTTTTGCCGGGGAGCTGTTTTTT. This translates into CAISLSGTGFAGELFF. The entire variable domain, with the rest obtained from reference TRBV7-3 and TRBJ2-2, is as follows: GAGVSQTPSNKVTEKGKYVELRCDPISGHTALYWYRQSLGQGPEFLIYFQGTGAADDSGLPNDRFFAVRPEGSVSTLKIQRTERGDSAVYLCAISLSGTGFAGELFFGEGSRLTVL.

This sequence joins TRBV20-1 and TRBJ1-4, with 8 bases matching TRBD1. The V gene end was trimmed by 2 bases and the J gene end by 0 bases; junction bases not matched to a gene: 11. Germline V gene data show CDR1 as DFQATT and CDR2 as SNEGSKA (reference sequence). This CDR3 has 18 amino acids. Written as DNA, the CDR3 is TGCAGTGCTAGAAACCGGACAGGGAAAATTACAACTAATGAAAAACTGTTTTTT. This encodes CSARNRTGKITTNEKLFF.

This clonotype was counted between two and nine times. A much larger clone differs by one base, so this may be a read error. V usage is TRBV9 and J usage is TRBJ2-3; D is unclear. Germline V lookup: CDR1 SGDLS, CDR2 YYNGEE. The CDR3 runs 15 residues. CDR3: CASSVLGLNTDTQCF. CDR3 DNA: TGTGCCAGCAGCGTATTGGGTCTTAACACAGATACGCAGTGTTTT.

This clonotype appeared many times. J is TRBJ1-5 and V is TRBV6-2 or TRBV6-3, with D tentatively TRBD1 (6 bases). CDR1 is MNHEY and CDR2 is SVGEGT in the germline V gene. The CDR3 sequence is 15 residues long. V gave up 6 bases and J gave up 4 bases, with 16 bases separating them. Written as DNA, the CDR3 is TGTGCCAGCAGAAGGGGGACGTCTATGAATCAGCCCCAGCATTTT. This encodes CASRRGTSMNQPQHF.

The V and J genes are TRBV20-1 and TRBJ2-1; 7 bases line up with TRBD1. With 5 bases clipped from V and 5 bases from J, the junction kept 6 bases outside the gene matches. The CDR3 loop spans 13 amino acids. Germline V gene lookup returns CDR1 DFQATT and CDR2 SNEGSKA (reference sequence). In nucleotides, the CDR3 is TGCAGTGCTCGCGTGGGACAGAACAATGAGCAGTTCTTC. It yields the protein CSARVGQNNEQFF.

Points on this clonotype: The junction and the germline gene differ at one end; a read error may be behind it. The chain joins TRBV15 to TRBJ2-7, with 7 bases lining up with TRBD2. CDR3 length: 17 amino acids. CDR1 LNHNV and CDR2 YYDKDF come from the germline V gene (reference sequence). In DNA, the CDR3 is TGTACCACCAGCAGCAGAAGACGGGCTAGCGGCCTTGAAGAGCAGTACTTC. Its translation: CTTSSRRRASGLEEQYF.

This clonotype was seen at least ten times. For the CDR3, the DNA is TGTGCCAGCAGCTTTGACAGGGATAATTACAATGAGCAGTTCTTC. Translation: CASSFDRDNYNEQFF. This rearrangement joins TRBV7-9 to TRBJ2-1; 7 nucleotides agree with TRBD1. V was pared by 3 bases and J by 4 bases, with 6 bases of the junction left unmatched. Per the germline V gene, CDR1 is SEHNR and CDR2 is FQNEAQ (reference sequence). This CDR3 has 15 amino acids. The whole variable domain, filled in from reference TRBV7-9 and TRBJ2-1, reads DTGVSQNPRHKITKRGQNVTFRCDPISEHNRLYWYRQTLGQGPEFLTYFQNEAQLEKSRLLSDRFSAERPKGSFSTLEIQRTEQGDSAMYLCASSFDRDNYNEQFFGPGTRLTVL.

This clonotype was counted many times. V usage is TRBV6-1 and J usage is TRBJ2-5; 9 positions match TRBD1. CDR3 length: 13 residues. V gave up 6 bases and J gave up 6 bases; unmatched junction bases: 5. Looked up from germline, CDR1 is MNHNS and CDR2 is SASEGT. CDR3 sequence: CASSEDRGQTQYF. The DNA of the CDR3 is TGTGCCAGCAGCGAGGACAGGGGCCAGACCCAGTACTTC.

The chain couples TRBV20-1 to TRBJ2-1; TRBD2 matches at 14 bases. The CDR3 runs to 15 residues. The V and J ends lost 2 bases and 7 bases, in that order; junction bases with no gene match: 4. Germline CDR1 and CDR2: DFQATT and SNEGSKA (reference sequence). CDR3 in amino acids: CSARPTSGRENEQFF. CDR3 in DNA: TGCAGTGCTAGACCGACTAGCGGGAGGGAGAATGAGCAGTTCTTC.

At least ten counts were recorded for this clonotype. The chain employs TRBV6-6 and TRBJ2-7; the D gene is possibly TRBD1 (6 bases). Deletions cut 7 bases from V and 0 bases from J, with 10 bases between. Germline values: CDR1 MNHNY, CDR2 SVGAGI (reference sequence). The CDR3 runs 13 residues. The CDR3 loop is CASNTGYSYEQYF. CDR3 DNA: TGTGCCAGCAACACAGGGTACTCCTACGAGCAGTACTTC.

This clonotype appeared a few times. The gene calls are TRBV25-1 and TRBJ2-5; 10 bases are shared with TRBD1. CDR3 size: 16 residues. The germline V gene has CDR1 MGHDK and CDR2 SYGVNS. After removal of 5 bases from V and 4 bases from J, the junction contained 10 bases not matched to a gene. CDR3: CASSSGLRTGGETQYF. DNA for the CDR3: TGTGCCAGCAGTTCCGGTCTAAGGACAGGGGGAGAGACCCAGTACTTC.

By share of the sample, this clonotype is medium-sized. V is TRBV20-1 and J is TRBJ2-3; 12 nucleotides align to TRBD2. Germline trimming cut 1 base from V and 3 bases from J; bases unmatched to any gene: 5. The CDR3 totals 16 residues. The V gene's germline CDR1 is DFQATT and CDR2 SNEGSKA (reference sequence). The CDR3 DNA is TGCAGTGCTAGAGCTAACCTAGCGGGAGGGACAGATACGCAGTATTTT. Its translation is CSARANLAGGTDTQYF.

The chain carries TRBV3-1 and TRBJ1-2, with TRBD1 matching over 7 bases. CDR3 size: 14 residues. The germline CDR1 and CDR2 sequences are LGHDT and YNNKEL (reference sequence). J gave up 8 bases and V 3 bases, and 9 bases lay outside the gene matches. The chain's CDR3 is CASSQNDWDRGYTF. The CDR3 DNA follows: TGTGCCAGCAGCCAGAACGATTGGGACAGAGGCTACACCTTC. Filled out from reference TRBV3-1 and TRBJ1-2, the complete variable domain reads DTAVSQTPKYLVTQMGNDKSIKCEQNLGHDTMYWYKQDSKKFLKIMFSYNNKELIINETVPNRFSPKSPDKAHLNLHINSLELGDSAVYFCASSQNDWDRGYTFGSGTRLTVV.

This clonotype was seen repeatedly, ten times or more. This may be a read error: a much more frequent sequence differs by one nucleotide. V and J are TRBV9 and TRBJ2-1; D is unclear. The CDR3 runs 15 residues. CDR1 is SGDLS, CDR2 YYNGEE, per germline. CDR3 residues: CAGSSRQSSYNEQFF. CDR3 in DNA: TGTGCCGGCAGCTCTCGACAAAGTTCCTACAATGAGCAGTTCTTC.

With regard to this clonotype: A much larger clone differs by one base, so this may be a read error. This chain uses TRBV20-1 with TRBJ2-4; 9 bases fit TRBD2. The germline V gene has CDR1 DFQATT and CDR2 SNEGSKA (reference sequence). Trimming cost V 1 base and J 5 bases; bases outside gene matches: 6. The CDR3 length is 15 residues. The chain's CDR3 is CSARARASGENIQYF. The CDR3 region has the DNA TGCAGTGCTAGAGCTAGGGCTAGCGGGGAAAACATTCAGTACTTC.

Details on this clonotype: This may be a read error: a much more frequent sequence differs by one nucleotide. CDR3 DNA sequence: TGCGCCAGCAGCCAAGGCGTCGGACTAGCGGGGGGGGAGACCCAGTACTTC. Its translation is CASSQGVGLAGGETQYF. This sequence joins TRBV4-1 and TRBJ2-5, with 15 positions matching TRBD2. This CDR3 has 17 residues. V gave up 1 base and J gave up 5 bases; unmatched junction bases: 5. Germline V gene data show CDR1 as MGHRA and CDR2 as YSYEKL.

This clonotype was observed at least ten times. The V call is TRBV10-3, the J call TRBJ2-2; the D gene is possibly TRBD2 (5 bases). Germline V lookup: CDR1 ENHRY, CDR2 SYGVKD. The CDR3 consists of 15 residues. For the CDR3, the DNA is TGTGCATCCGAAGAAGGAGGCGGTAACACCGGGGAGCTGTTTTTT. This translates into CASEEGGGNTGELFF.

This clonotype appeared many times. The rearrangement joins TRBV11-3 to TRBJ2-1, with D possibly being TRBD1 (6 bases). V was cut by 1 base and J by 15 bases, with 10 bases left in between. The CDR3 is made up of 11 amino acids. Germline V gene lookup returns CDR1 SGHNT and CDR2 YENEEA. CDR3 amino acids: CASSLAGAAFF. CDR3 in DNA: TGTGCCAGCAGCTTAGCAGGGGCGGCGTTCTTC.

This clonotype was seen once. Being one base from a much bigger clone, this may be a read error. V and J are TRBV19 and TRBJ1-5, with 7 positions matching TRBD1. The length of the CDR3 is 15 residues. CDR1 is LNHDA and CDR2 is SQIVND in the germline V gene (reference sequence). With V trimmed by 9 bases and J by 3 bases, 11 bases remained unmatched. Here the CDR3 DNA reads TGTGCCAGACAAACGACGACAGGGCTCAATCAGCCCCAGCATTTT. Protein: CARQTTTGLNQPQHF.